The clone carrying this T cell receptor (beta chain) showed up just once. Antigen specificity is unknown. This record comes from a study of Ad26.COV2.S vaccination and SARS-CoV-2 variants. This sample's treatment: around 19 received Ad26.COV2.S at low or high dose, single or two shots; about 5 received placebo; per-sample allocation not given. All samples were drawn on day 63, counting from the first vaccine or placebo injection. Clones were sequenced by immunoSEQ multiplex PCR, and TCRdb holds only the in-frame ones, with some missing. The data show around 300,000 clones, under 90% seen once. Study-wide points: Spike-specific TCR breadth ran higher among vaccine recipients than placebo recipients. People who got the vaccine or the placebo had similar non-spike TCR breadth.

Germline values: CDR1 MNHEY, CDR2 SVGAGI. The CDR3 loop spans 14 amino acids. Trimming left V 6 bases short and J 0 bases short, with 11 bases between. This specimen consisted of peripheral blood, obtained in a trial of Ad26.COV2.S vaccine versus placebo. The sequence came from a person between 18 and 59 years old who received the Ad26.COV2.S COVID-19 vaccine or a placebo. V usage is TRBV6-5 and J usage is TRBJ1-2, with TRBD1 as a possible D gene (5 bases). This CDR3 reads CASSPDNANYGYTF. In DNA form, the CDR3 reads TGTGCCAGCAGCCCGGACAACGCTAACTATGGCTACACCTTC.